The rows below give T cell receptor beta chains drawn from one sample of a study of identical twins. TCRdb reprocessed the 5' RACE reads with MiXCR, giving one entry per CDR3 protein. Among just under 550,000 distinct CDR3 sequences listed, 15% were seen once. These data were also reused for a study on yellow fever vaccine responses in identical twins.

Material for sequencing was CD4+ T cells sorted from blood. The receptors come from a woman between 18 and 29 years old in good health. Each CDR3 is given with its conserved first and last residue. The order of the fields is clone size, J gene, D gene, CDR3 length, V gene, CDR3 protein, CDR3 DNA. The D gene is left open where the match is weak. Expanded clones get a size class; other rows say once, few or many, or leave the size out.

abundance: few
j_gene: TRBJ2-1
d_gene: NA
len: 15
v_gene: TRBV11-1
CDR3aa: CASSLAGVMNNEQFF
CDR3nt: TGTGCCAGCAGCTTAGCGGGGGTCATGAACAATGAGCAGTTCTTC

abundance: NA
j_gene: TRBJ2-7
d_gene: NA
len: 18
v_gene: TRBV21-1
CDR3aa: CASSTRIFRAVPTYEQYF
CDR3nt: TGTGCCAGCAGCACCCGAATCTTTAGGGCAGTGCCGACCTACGAGCAGTACTTC

abundance: NA
j_gene: TRBJ2-2
d_gene: TRBD2
len: 15
v_gene: TRBV28
CDR3aa: CASSFAGVGTGELFF
CDR3nt: TGTGCCAGCAGTTTTGCGGGAGTGGGTACCGGGGAGCTGTTTTTT

abundance: few
j_gene: TRBJ2-7
d_gene: NA
len: 14
v_gene: TRBV10-2
CDR3aa: CASSESGDRVEQYF
CDR3nt: TGCGCCAGCAGTGAGTCAGGGGATCGGGTCGAGCAGTACTTC

abundance: NA
j_gene: TRBJ2-1
d_gene: NA
len: 13
v_gene: TRBV5-1
CDR3aa: CASSLIGVNEQFF
CDR3nt: TGCGCCAGCAGCTTGATTGGAGTAAATGAGCAGTTCTTC

abundance: few
j_gene: TRBJ2-1
d_gene: NA
len: 14
v_gene: TRBV10-3
CDR3aa: CAISESTRVDEQFF
CDR3nt: TGTGCCATCAGTGAGTCGACCAGGGTCGATGAGCAGTTCTTC

abundance: few
j_gene: TRBJ2-3
d_gene: TRBD2
len: 17
v_gene: TRBV4-1
CDR3aa: CASSLIPGLATTDTQYF
CDR3nt: TGCGCCAGCAGCCTAATACCGGGACTAGCGACCACAGATACGCAGTATTTT

abundance: NA
j_gene: TRBJ1-4
d_gene: NA
len: 14
v_gene: TRBV20-1
CDR3aa: CSTFQGSRAEKLFF
CDR3nt: TGCAGTACCTTTCAGGGGAGTCGGGCTGAAAAACTGTTTTTT

abundance: NA
j_gene: TRBJ2-2
d_gene: NA
len: 16
v_gene: TRBV7-9
CDR3aa: CASSLVSVGRTGELFF
CDR3nt: TGTGCCAGCAGCTTAGTTAGTGTCGGTCGCACCGGGGAGCTGTTTTTT

abundance: NA
j_gene: TRBJ1-1
d_gene: NA
len: 10
v_gene: TRBV29-1
CDR3aa: CSVMDTRAFF
CDR3nt: TGCAGCGTCATGGACACTAGGGCTTTCTTT

abundance: NA
j_gene: TRBJ2-1
d_gene: NA
len: 15
v_gene: TRBV5-1
CDR3aa: CASSLASLSYNEQFF
CDR3nt: TGCGCCAGCAGCTTAGCCAGCCTCTCCTACAATGAGCAGTTCTTC

abundance: NA
j_gene: TRBJ2-1
d_gene: NA
len: 16
v_gene: TRBV18
CDR3aa: CASSPAGTTFGNEQFF
CDR3nt: TGTGCCAGCTCACCTGCAGGTACCACTTTTGGGAATGAGCAGTTCTTC

abundance: once
j_gene: TRBJ2-7
d_gene: TRBD2
len: 18
v_gene: TRBV28
CDR3aa: CASRERTSGKSSSYEQYF
CDR3nt: TGTGCCAGCAGAGAAAGGACTAGCGGAAAAAGTAGCTCCTACGAGCAGTACTTC

abundance: NA
j_gene: TRBJ1-1
d_gene: TRBD1
len: 14
v_gene: TRBV5-1
CDR3aa: CASSRTGGDTEAFF
CDR3nt: TGCGCCAGCAGCCGGACAGGGGGAGACACTGAAGCTTTCTTT

abundance: many
j_gene: TRBJ2-3
d_gene: NA
len: 15
v_gene: TRBV12-3/TRBV12-4
CDR3aa: CASSPPGQRTDTQYF
CDR3nt: TGTGCCAGCAGTCCACCGGGACAACGCACAGATACGCAGTATTTT

abundance: many
j_gene: TRBJ2-7
d_gene: TRBD1
len: 11
v_gene: TRBV10-3
CDR3aa: CAISAQGEQYF
CDR3nt: TGTGCCATCAGTGCACAGGGGGAGCAGTACTTC

abundance: NA
j_gene: TRBJ2-5
d_gene: NA
len: 13
v_gene: TRBV14
CDR3aa: CASSLYRTSTQYF
CDR3nt: TGTGCCAGCAGCCTATACCGGACCTCGACCCAGTACTTC

abundance: NA
j_gene: TRBJ2-5
d_gene: NA
len: 16
v_gene: TRBV28
CDR3aa: CASSFRDTLTIRTQYF
CDR3nt: TGTGCCAGCAGTTTCCGGGACACACTAACGATTCGGACCCAGTACTTC

abundance: NA
j_gene: TRBJ2-2
d_gene: TRBD2
len: 17
v_gene: TRBV7-2
CDR3aa: CASSLTVGLAYTGELFF
CDR3nt: TGTGCCAGCAGCTTAACGGTGGGACTAGCGTACACCGGGGAGCTGTTTTTT

abundance: NA
j_gene: TRBJ1-2
d_gene: NA
len: 13
v_gene: TRBV11-2
CDR3aa: CASSPQGYYGYTF
CDR3nt: TGTGCCAGCAGCCCACAGGGATACTATGGCTACACCTTC

abundance: few
j_gene: TRBJ2-3
d_gene: NA
len: 17
v_gene: TRBV20-1
CDR3aa: CSAAAYKPGMSTDTQYF
CDR3nt: TGCAGTGCCGCGGCCTACAAGCCAGGGATGTCCACAGATACGCAGTATTTT

abundance: few
j_gene: TRBJ2-4
d_gene: TRBD2
len: 17
v_gene: TRBV28
CDR3aa: CASSFVSGRDSKNIQYF
CDR3nt: TGTGCCAGCAGTTTTGTTAGTGGGAGGGATTCCAAAAACATTCAGTACTTC

abundance: many
j_gene: TRBJ1-1
d_gene: NA
len: 15
v_gene: TRBV6-1
CDR3aa: CASTTTTGENTEAFF
CDR3nt: TGTGCCAGCACGACAACGACAGGAGAGAACACTGAAGCTTTCTTT

abundance: NA
j_gene: TRBJ2-5
d_gene: NA
len: 15
v_gene: TRBV15
CDR3aa: CATSRDKSHQETQYF
CDR3nt: TGTGCCACCAGCAGAGATAAATCACACCAAGAGACCCAGTACTTC

abundance: few
j_gene: TRBJ2-3
d_gene: TRBD2
len: 15
v_gene: TRBV11-2
CDR3aa: CASSNPAGGVDTQYF
CDR3nt: TGTGCCAGCAGCAACCCAGCGGGAGGGGTAGATACGCAGTATTTT

abundance: few
j_gene: TRBJ2-1
d_gene: TRBD2
len: 15
v_gene: TRBV7-9
CDR3aa: CASSRGLAGVVEQFF
CDR3nt: TGTGCCAGCAGCAGGGGACTAGCGGGGGTGGTTGAGCAGTTCTTC

abundance: many
j_gene: TRBJ2-5
d_gene: TRBD1
len: 14
v_gene: TRBV10-3
CDR3aa: CATGPGQGKETQYF
CDR3nt: TGTGCCACCGGACCGGGACAGGGGAAGGAGACCCAGTACTTC

abundance: few
j_gene: TRBJ2-7
d_gene: NA
len: 11
v_gene: TRBV28
CDR3aa: CASSRRQEQYF
CDR3nt: TGTGCCAGCAGCCGCCGACAAGAGCAGTACTTC

abundance: NA
j_gene: TRBJ2-1
d_gene: NA
len: 18
v_gene: TRBV28
CDR3aa: CASSFPTSTLESYNEQFF
CDR3nt: TGTGCCAGCAGTTTTCCTACGTCTACCCTCGAGTCCTACAATGAGCAGTTCTTC

abundance: many
j_gene: TRBJ2-5
d_gene: TRBD2
len: 15
v_gene: TRBV5-1
CDR3aa: CASSLALAGAETQYF
CDR3nt: TGCGCCAGCAGCTTGGCACTAGCGGGGGCGGAGACCCAGTACTTC

abundance: NA
j_gene: TRBJ2-2
d_gene: NA
len: 18
v_gene: TRBV6-5
CDR3aa: CASSYSMFSSSNTGELFF
CDR3nt: TGTGCCAGCAGTTACTCGATGTTCAGCTCGTCGAACACCGGGGAGCTGTTTTTT

abundance: NA
j_gene: TRBJ1-1
d_gene: TRBD1
len: 13
v_gene: TRBV10-2
CDR3aa: CASTRQGFTEAFF
CDR3nt: TGCGCCAGCACCCGACAGGGTTTCACTGAAGCTTTCTTT

abundance: NA
j_gene: TRBJ2-3
d_gene: NA
len: 15
v_gene: TRBV27
CDR3aa: CASSLSGYGTDTQYF
CDR3nt: TGTGCCAGCAGTTTATCAGGCTACGGCACAGATACGCAGTATTTT

abundance: many
j_gene: TRBJ2-2
d_gene: NA
len: 15
v_gene: TRBV5-1
CDR3aa: CASSLSHAATGELFF
CDR3nt: TGCGCCAGCAGCTTGAGCCATGCGGCTACCGGGGAGCTGTTTTTT

abundance: NA
j_gene: TRBJ2-7
d_gene: NA
len: 12
v_gene: TRBV10-3
CDR3aa: CAISDRACEQYF
CDR3nt: TGTGCCATCAGTGATAGGGCCTGCGAGCAGTACTTC

abundance: many
j_gene: TRBJ2-5
d_gene: TRBD2
len: 16
v_gene: TRBV29-1
CDR3aa: CSVDLGLAGLQETQYF
CDR3nt: TGCAGCGTTGATCTAGGACTAGCGGGGCTACAAGAGACCCAGTACTTC

abundance: few
j_gene: TRBJ2-7
d_gene: TRBD1
len: 13
v_gene: TRBV6-1
CDR3aa: CASRRQGGYEQYF
CDR3nt: TGTGCCAGCAGAAGACAGGGGGGCTACGAGCAGTACTTC

abundance: NA
j_gene: TRBJ1-1
d_gene: TRBD1
len: 15
v_gene: TRBV28
CDR3aa: CASSFVAGGNTEAFF
CDR3nt: TGTGCCAGCAGTTTTGTGGCAGGGGGAAACACTGAAGCTTTCTTT

abundance: few
j_gene: TRBJ2-1
d_gene: TRBD1
len: 15
v_gene: TRBV5-6
CDR3aa: CASSTGQGPYNEQFF
CDR3nt: TGTGCCAGCAGCACGGGACAGGGTCCCTACAATGAGCAGTTCTTC

abundance: NA
j_gene: TRBJ2-2
d_gene: TRBD1
len: 15
v_gene: TRBV6-1
CDR3aa: CASTPETGVTGELFF
CDR3nt: TGTGCCAGCACCCCTGAAACAGGGGTAACCGGGGAGCTGTTTTTT

abundance: NA
j_gene: TRBJ2-1
d_gene: NA
len: 17
v_gene: TRBV10-3
CDR3aa: CAISGSAGAGSSHEQFF
CDR3nt: TGTGCCATCAGCGGGAGTGCGGGTGCGGGGAGTAGCCATGAGCAGTTCTTC

abundance: few
j_gene: TRBJ1-6
d_gene: NA
len: 13
v_gene: TRBV12-3/TRBV12-4
CDR3aa: CASSHVDNSPLHF
CDR3nt: TGTGCCAGCAGTCACGTGGATAATTCACCCCTCCACTTT

abundance: few
j_gene: TRBJ2-1
d_gene: NA
len: 17
v_gene: TRBV3-1
CDR3aa: CASSQETGRGWGNEQFF
CDR3nt: TGTGCCAGCAGCCAAGAGACGGGCCGAGGGTGGGGGAATGAGCAGTTCTTC

abundance: NA
j_gene: TRBJ2-1
d_gene: TRBD1
len: 16
v_gene: TRBV24-1
CDR3aa: CATSDIDRGTYNEQFF
CDR3nt: TGTGCCACCAGTGACATCGACAGGGGTACCTACAATGAGCAGTTCTTC

abundance: few
j_gene: TRBJ2-1
d_gene: TRBD2
len: 16
v_gene: TRBV6-1
CDR3aa: CASRASGGSSYNEQFF
CDR3nt: TGTGCCAGCAGAGCCTCGGGGGGGAGCTCCTACAATGAGCAGTTCTTC

abundance: NA
j_gene: TRBJ2-3
d_gene: TRBD2
len: 15
v_gene: TRBV5-1
CDR3aa: CASTRLAEPTDTQYF
CDR3nt: TGCGCCAGCACCCGTCTAGCGGAACCCACAGATACGCAGTATTTT

abundance: NA
j_gene: TRBJ1-2
d_gene: NA
len: 14
v_gene: TRBV7-2
CDR3aa: CASSLMTGTNGYTF
CDR3nt: TGTGCCAGCAGCTTAATGACGGGCACCAATGGCTACACCTTC

abundance: many
j_gene: TRBJ2-7
d_gene: NA
len: 14
v_gene: TRBV5-1
CDR3aa: CASTKNPIWYEQYF
CDR3nt: TGCGCCAGCACCAAGAACCCAATTTGGTACGAGCAGTACTTC

abundance: NA
j_gene: TRBJ2-7
d_gene: TRBD2
len: 14
v_gene: TRBV16
CDR3aa: CASSPQRGPYEQYF
CDR3nt: TGTGCCAGCAGCCCACAGCGGGGGCCCTACGAGCAGTACTTC

abundance: few
j_gene: TRBJ1-1
d_gene: NA
len: 11
v_gene: TRBV15
CDR3aa: CATALNTEAFF
CDR3nt: TGTGCCACCGCATTGAACACTGAAGCTTTCTTT

abundance: NA
j_gene: TRBJ1-2
d_gene: NA
len: 12
v_gene: TRBV5-6
CDR3aa: CASSLLGGGYTF
CDR3nt: TGTGCCAGCAGCTTGCTTGGAGGTGGCTACACCTTC

abundance: many
j_gene: TRBJ1-1
d_gene: NA
len: 15
v_gene: TRBV4-1
CDR3aa: CASSQGQAANTEAFF
CDR3nt: TGCGCCAGCAGCCAAGGCCAGGCCGCGAACACTGAAGCTTTCTTT

abundance: NA
j_gene: TRBJ2-5
d_gene: NA
len: 15
v_gene: TRBV4-2
CDR3aa: CASSQAQGTSETQYF
CDR3nt: TGTGCCAGCAGCCAAGCCCAGGGGACGTCAGAGACCCAGTACTTC

abundance: few
j_gene: TRBJ2-1
d_gene: NA
len: 15
v_gene: TRBV6-1
CDR3aa: CASSERQTTYNEQFF
CDR3nt: TGTGCCAGCAGTGAAAGACAGACTACCTACAATGAGCAGTTCTTC